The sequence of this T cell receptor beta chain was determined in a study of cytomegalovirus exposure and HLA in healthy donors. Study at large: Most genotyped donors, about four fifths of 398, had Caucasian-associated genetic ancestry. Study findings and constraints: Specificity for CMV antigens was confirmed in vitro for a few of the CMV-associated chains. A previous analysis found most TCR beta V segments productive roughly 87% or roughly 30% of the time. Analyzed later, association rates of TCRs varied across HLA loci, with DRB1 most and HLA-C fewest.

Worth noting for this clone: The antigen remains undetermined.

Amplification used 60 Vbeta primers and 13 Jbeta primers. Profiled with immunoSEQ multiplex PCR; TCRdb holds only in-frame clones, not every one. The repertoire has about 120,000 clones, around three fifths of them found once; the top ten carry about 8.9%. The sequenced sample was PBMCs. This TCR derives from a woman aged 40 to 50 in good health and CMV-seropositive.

The CDR3 region is CAVTAGQGQTSGNTIYF. The CDR3 DNA is TGTGCCGTGACGGCAGGGCAGGGACAGACATCTGGAAACACCATATATTTT. The V call is TRBV10-3, the J call TRBJ1-3; 7 nucleotides align to TRBD1. V lost 11 bases to trimming and J lost 1 base; unmatched junction nucleotides: 17. CDR3 size: 17 residues. CDR1 is ENHRY, CDR2 SYGVKD, per germline.